Each of the 5 T cell receptor beta chains below was sequenced from the same sample in a study of T cell changes during pregnancy in multiple sclerosis (dated by TCRdb to about 2019). Preparation of the library involved the immunoSEQ multiplex PCR assay. This immuneACCESS table, as held by TCRdb, lists in-frame sequences with V and J called but not all clones. Of the missing ones, under half trace to an unresolved V gene in checked studies; the others have no known cause. This sample has tens of thousands of clones in its table, and around 94% of those were observed once. Approximately 2% of the sample is in the top ten clones. The source material was peripheral blood, sampled in the second trimester of pregnancy. The receptors originated from a female donor in good health, enrolled as a control in a pregnancy study.

This chain's CDR3 is CAWSGVDEKLFF. As DNA, the CDR3 is TGTGCCTGGTCAGGGGTAGATGAAAAACTGTTTTTT. The rearrangement joins TRBV30 to TRBJ1-4; TRBD1 is a possible D gene (6 bases). V lost 5 bases and J 6 bases, leaving 10 bases between the germline ends. Per the germline V gene, CDR1 is GTSNPN and CDR2 is SVGIG (reference sequence). The CDR3 consists of 12 residues.

The rearrangement links TRBV7-2 to TRBJ1-6, with a possible D match to TRBD1 (6 bases). CDR1 is SGHTA, CDR2 FQGNSA, per germline. V dropped 5 bases and J dropped 7 bases, with 15 bases sitting between them. This CDR3 is built from 15 residues. The CDR3 region is CASSPPTGNNSPLHF. Here the CDR3 DNA reads TGTGCCAGCAGCCCGCCAACAGGGAACAATTCACCCCTCCACTTT. The entire variable domain, with the rest obtained from reference TRBV7-2 and TRBJ1-6, is as follows: GAGVSQSPSNKVTEKGKDVELRCDPISGHTALYWYRQSLGQGLEFLIYFQGNSAPDKSGLPSDRFSAERTGGSVSTLTIQRTQQEDSAVYLCASSPPTGNNSPLHFGNGTRLTVT.

The CDR3 nucleotides read TGCGCCAGCGCCGATTACAGGGGTAACACTGAAGCTTTCTTT. Its protein product is CASADYRGNTEAFF. V is TRBV5-1 and J is TRBJ1-1; TRBD1 agrees at 7 bases. The CDR3 loop spans 14 amino acids. Germline loops: CDR1 SGHRS, CDR2 YFSETQ. Trimming at V came to 7 bases and at J to 2 bases, leaving 8 bases not matched to a gene. Filled out from reference TRBV5-1 and TRBJ1-1, the complete variable domain reads KAGVTQTPRYLIKTRGQQVTLSCSPISGHRSVSWYQQTPGQGLQFLFEYFSETQRNKGNFPGRFSGRQFSNSRSEMNVSTLELGDSALYLCASADYRGNTEAFFGQGTRLTVV.

This clone was seen a single time. This sequence joins TRBV5-1 and TRBJ2-2; no reliable D call. The germline CDR1 and CDR2 sequences are SGHRS and YFSETQ. CDR3 length equals 14 residues. Trimming took off 0 bases at V and 3 bases at J, with 6 bases between the two ends. CDR3 in amino acids: CASSLGLHTGELFF. In DNA, the CDR3 is TGCGCCAGCAGCTTGGGGCTCCACACCGGGGAGCTGTTTTTT. The entire variable domain, with the rest obtained from reference TRBV5-1 and TRBJ2-2, is as follows: KAGVTQTPRYLIKTRGQQVTLSCSPISGHRSVSWYQQTPGQGLQFLFEYFSETQRNKGNFPGRFSGRQFSNSRSEMNVSTLELGDSALYLCASSLGLHTGELFFGEGSRLTVL.

In nucleotides, the CDR3 is TGTGCCAGCAGCTTCGGGACAGGGAACCAGCCCCAGCATTTT. Its translation is CASSFGTGNQPQHF. V gene TRBV7-9 combines with J gene TRBJ1-5; 9 bases are a match to TRBD1. The V gene's germline CDR1 is SEHNR and CDR2 FQNEAQ (reference sequence). Losses at the gene ends were 3 bases for V and 7 bases for J; bases not matched to a gene: 4. This CDR3 comprises 14 residues. Filled out from reference TRBV7-9 and TRBJ1-5, the complete variable domain reads DTGVSQNPRHKITKRGQNVTFRCDPISEHNRLYWYRQTLGQGPEFLTYFQNEAQLEKSRLLSDRFSAERPKGSFSTLEIQRTEQGDSAMYLCASSFGTGNQPQHFGDGTRLSIL.